This T cell receptor beta chain came from a study of STAT5B mutations in CD4+ large granular lymphocyte leukemia. The protocol was immunoSEQ multiplex PCR, while the TCRdb copy is restricted to in-frame clones and leaves out a portion. In the table there are over 30,000 clones, nearly 90% of which are singletons. Germline loops: CDR1 MGHRA, CDR2 YSYEKL. V was clipped by 5 bases and J by 6 bases; unmatched bases: 12. The CDR3 is 16 amino acids. This rearrangement joins TRBV4-1 to TRBJ2-3; TRBD2 matches at 9 bases. Sequencing was done on a sample of CD4+ T cells from blood buffy coats. The receptor's source is a human donor in good health. The CDR3 spells CASSKGASGVQDTQYF. For the CDR3, the DNA is TGCGCCAGCAGCAAAGGGGCTAGCGGGGTACAGGATACGCAGTATTTT.